This T cell receptor (beta chain) emerged from a study of blood T cell repertoires in COVID-19. At the level of the study: Samples came from the United States, Italy and Spain, spanning acute and convalescent COVID-19. From T cells, B-cell-depleted T cells, or PBMCs came the material, which was cDNA or gDNA.

After removal of 5 bases from V and 3 bases from J, the junction contained 3 bases not matched to a gene. CDR3 length: 13 amino acids. The germline CDR1 and CDR2 sequences are LNHDA and SQIVND (reference sequence). Authors' analysis steps: From reference gene primer amplification, estimates of nucleated cell counts were derived. Profiled with immunoSEQ multiplex PCR; TCRdb holds only in-frame clones, not every one. That table furnishes V, J and clone size, whereas the DNA furnished D and trimming. The sample records about 140,000 clones, around four fifths being singletons. The sequence was collected from a human donor in a cohort sampled during active COVID-19. This rearrangement joins TRBV19 to TRBJ2-7; 8 bases are shared with TRBD1. The sample was peripheral blood. CDR3 bases: TGTGCCAGTAGTCGACAGGGGAACTACGAGCAGTACTTC. Its translation: CASSRQGNYEQYF.